The 19 T cell receptor beta chains below were found in one sample sequenced in a study of T-cell reconstitution after alpha-beta-depleted transplantation in children. Using unique molecular identifiers, the investigators prepared the TCRbeta library. TCRdb called the PCR reads again in MiXCR, with one record for every CDR3 protein. The sample has 250,000 to 300,000 distinct CDR3 sequences; 9.5% to 10% are singletons. Sample: PBMCs from the stem cell graft donor, taken from the stem cell graft. The receptors were gathered from a human donor who donated a stem cell graft to a child with SCID.

This clonotype has only a few counts. The J gene is TRBJ1-5, the V gene TRBV3-1; D gene ambiguous. Between the trimmed V and J ends, which lost 3 bases and 9 bases, there was a span of 12 bases. This CDR3 region has 13 residues. The germline V gene encodes CDR1 LGHDT and CDR2 YNNKEL (reference sequence). The CDR3 spells CASSQDPSGPQHF. CDR3 DNA: TGTGCCAGCAGCCAGGACCCTTCAGGGCCCCAGCATTTT.

Written as DNA, the CDR3 is TGTGCCAGCAGTTACTCGTGGGGATCGGAGACCCAGTACTTC. It yields the protein CASSYSWGSETQYF. V and J are TRBV6-5 and TRBJ2-5; no reliable D call. Trimming removed 0 bases from V and 5 bases from J, with 10 bases in between. The CDR3 sequence is 14 residues long. The germline V gene encodes CDR1 MNHEY and CDR2 SVGAGI.

The rearrangement joins TRBV6-1 to TRBJ1-1; 9 nucleotides match TRBD1. V dropped 4 bases and J dropped 4; count of bases not matched to a gene: 7. The CDR3 runs to 15 residues. Looked up from germline, CDR1 is MNHNS and CDR2 is SASEGT. Here the CDR3 DNA reads TGTGCCAGCAGTGGCTACAGGGGGCGCGTCACTGAAGCTTTCTTT. This codes for CASSGYRGRVTEAFF.

The V gene is TRBV19, the J gene TRBJ2-7; 8 nucleotides match TRBD1. Germline values: CDR1 LNHDA, CDR2 SQIVND (reference sequence). V shed 4 bases, J shed 3 bases, and the junction held 5 bases outside the gene matches. The CDR3 is 14 amino acids. The CDR3 spells CASSTQGAGYEQYF. DNA of the CDR3: TGTGCCAGTAGTACGCAGGGGGCTGGCTACGAGCAGTACTTC.

This clonotype occurred once. The V gene is TRBV29-1, the J gene TRBJ1-1; no definite D call. CDR3 length equals 15 residues. Trimming cost V 0 bases and J 1 base, with 12 bases left between them. Germline V gene data show CDR1 as SQVTM and CDR2 as ANQGSEA. CDR3 protein: CSVEDGGQTNTEAFF. Here the CDR3 DNA reads TGCAGCGTTGAAGACGGAGGGCAGACGAACACTGAAGCTTTCTTT. The full variable domain, its missing parts supplied by reference TRBV29-1 and TRBJ1-1, is SAVISQKPSRDICQRGTSLTIQCQVDSQVTMMFWYRQQPGQSLTLIATANQGSEATYESGFVIDKFPISRPNLTFSTLTVSNMSPEDSSIYLCSVEDGGQTNTEAFFGQGTRLTVV.

This clonotype has more than one count but fewer than ten. The genes are TRBV27 and TRBJ2-1; D gene uncertain. This CDR3 has 13 residues. CDR1 and CDR2 from the germline V gene are MNHEY and SMNVEV (reference sequence). V was pared by 5 bases and J by 4 bases, with 9 bases between. The CDR3 loop reads CASSKTVYNEQFF. CDR3 DNA sequence: TGTGCCAGCAGTAAGACCGTTTACAATGAGCAGTTCTTC.

The V gene is TRBV20-1, the J gene TRBJ2-3; TRBD2 matches 10 bases. Germline CDR1 is DFQATT and CDR2 is SNEGSKA (reference sequence). The CDR3 spans 16 residues. V shed 1 base, J shed 6 bases, and the junction held 10 bases outside the gene matches. The CDR3 region has the DNA TGCAGTGCTAGAGTCAAGACTAGCGGGTCGTTGGATACGCAGTATTTT. This translates into CSARVKTSGSLDTQYF.

The sample holds a few counts of this clonotype. The rearrangement joins TRBV12-3 or TRBV12-4 to TRBJ1-5; D is perhaps TRBD1 (6 bases). The CDR3 is 16 residues long. V lost 1 base and J 5 bases, leaving 15 bases between the germline ends. The CDR3 protein is CASSLEGGVLDQPQHF. DNA for the CDR3: TGTGCCAGCAGTTTAGAGGGGGGGGTTTTGGATCAGCCCCAGCATTTT.

This clonotype has only a few counts. The rearrangement links TRBV6-6 to TRBJ2-7; D is unresolved. With 4 bases removed from V and 5 bases from J, the gap between germline ends came to 12 bases. CDR1 and CDR2 from the germline V gene are MNHNY and SVGAGI (reference sequence). The CDR3 runs 13 residues. CDR3 coding DNA: TGTGCCAGCAGTTTAGGAGCTGTGAACGAGCAGTACTTC. It encodes CASSLGAVNEQYF.

This clonotype was seen more than once but under ten times. The genes are TRBV2 and TRBJ2-7, with 10 bases matching TRBD2. The V segment lost 3 bases and the J segment 1 base; nucleotides outside the gene matches: 12. CDR3 length equals 18 residues. Germline assignment: CDR1 SNHLY and CDR2 FYNNEI. The CDR3 DNA sequence: TGTGCCAGCAGTGAGTTTGGTAGCGGGGGGTATAATTCCTACGAGCAGTACTTC. It yields the protein CASSEFGSGGYNSYEQYF.

This sequence joins TRBV7-9 and TRBJ2-7; weak D call: TRBD1 (5 bases). V dropped 5 bases and J dropped 2 bases, with 16 bases sitting between them. The CDR3 consists of 15 residues. Germline V CDR1 and CDR2: SEHNR, FQNEAQ (reference sequence). CDR3 in amino acids: CASSQDGAVAYEQYF. CDR3 bases: TGTGCCAGCAGCCAAGATGGGGCAGTCGCCTACGAGCAGTACTTC.

The sample holds one count of this clonotype. The V gene is TRBV29-1, the J gene TRBJ2-5; D uncertain. The CDR3 extends over 12 amino acids. V was clipped by 3 bases and J by 5 bases, with 10 bases between them. In germline, CDR1 is SQVTM, CDR2 ANQGSEA. This CDR3 reads CSVDEDSETQYF. The CDR3 nucleotides read TGCAGCGTTGATGAGGATAGTGAGACCCAGTACTTC. Full variable domain (remainder filled in from reference TRBV29-1 and TRBJ2-5): SAVISQKPSRDICQRGTSLTIQCQVDSQVTMMFWYRQQPGQSLTLIATANQGSEATYESGFVIDKFPISRPNLTFSTLTVSNMSPEDSSIYLCSVDEDSETQYFGPGTRLLVL.

V usage is TRBV5-1 and J usage is TRBJ1-1; possible D gene TRBD1, 6 bases. The germline V gene has CDR1 SGHRS and CDR2 YFSETQ. Trimming took 4 bases from V and 2 from J, leaving 12 bases between them. The CDR3 consists of 14 residues. DNA for the CDR3: TGCGCCAGCAGCCTAAAGGGGGGCAACACTGAAGCTTTCTTT. Amino acids: CASSLKGGNTEAFF.

This clonotype was counted only a few times. This chain uses TRBV29-1 with TRBJ2-5, with 7 bases lining up with TRBD1. The germline gives CDR1 SQVTM, CDR2 ANQGSEA. This CDR3 has 12 amino acids. V dropped 6 bases and J dropped 3; count of bases not matched to a gene: 4. The CDR3 here is CSVTGTEETQYF. CDR3 DNA sequence: TGCAGCGTCACCGGGACAGAAGAGACCCAGTACTTC.

This CDR3 is CASTERTGGNTEAFF. Written as DNA, the CDR3 is TGCGCCAGCACAGAAAGGACAGGGGGGAACACTGAAGCTTTCTTT. This sequence joins TRBV5-1 and TRBJ1-1; 10 bases map to TRBD1. The CDR3 consists of 15 residues. CDR1 is SGHRS and CDR2 is YFSETQ in the germline V gene. V trimming: 6 bases; J trimming: 1 base; junction bases outside the gene matches: 6.

This clonotype was observed a few times. This rearrangement joins TRBV7-9 to TRBJ2-7; 12 positions agree with TRBD1. This CDR3 contains 15 residues. The germline gives CDR1 SEHNR, CDR2 FQNEAQ (reference sequence). V lost 7 bases and J lost 6; bases outside the gene matches: 10. The CDR3 sequence: CASTPGDRGHGEQYF. The CDR3 nucleotides are TGTGCCAGCACCCCTGGGGACAGGGGGCACGGCGAGCAGTACTTC.

CDR3: CASSLAGFDQPQHF. The CDR3 DNA follows: TGTGCCAGCAGTTTAGCAGGGTTTGATCAGCCCCAGCATTTT. This chain connects TRBV12-3 or TRBV12-4 to TRBJ1-5; D ambiguous. The CDR3 loop spans 14 amino acids. V lost 0 bases and J lost 5, with 8 bases in between.

As regards this clonotype: The germline gene is not matched at one end of the junction; a read error may be the cause. The gene calls are TRBV20-1 and TRBJ1-3; D unresolved. Germline CDR1 and CDR2: DFQATT and SNEGSKA (reference sequence). This CDR3 is 16 amino acids long. The CDR3 loop is CCARDRFSGSGNTIYF. The CDR3 nucleotides are TGCTGTGCTAGAGATCGTTTTTCTGGCTCTGGAAACACCATATATTTT.

This clonotype was seen a handful of times. V gene TRBV5-1 combines with J gene TRBJ2-7, with TRBD2 as a possible D gene (5 bases). Germline V gives CDR1 SGHRS, CDR2 YFSETQ. CDR3 length equals 14 residues. Between the trimmed V and J ends, which lost 0 bases and 2 bases, there was a span of 9 bases. This CDR3 reads CASSLAGRAYEQYF. In DNA, the CDR3 is TGCGCCAGCAGCTTGGCCGGGCGGGCCTACGAGCAGTACTTC.